Sequencing of this T cell receptor (beta chain) was carried out in a study of CD8+CD57+ T cells in acquired aplastic anemia. Study-level findings and limits: Lower diversity was found in CD8+CD57+ cells than in total CD4+ and CD8+ pools in patients. Roughly 31 was the count of CD8+ CDR3 sequences that patients shared with controls.

This CDR3 is 14 amino acids long. Germline trimming cut 5 bases from V and 5 bases from J; bases unmatched to any gene: 7. CDR1 is SGHAT and CDR2 is FQNNGV in the germline V gene. Sequenced patients had shown CD8+CD57+ cell expansion by flow cytometry. CD8+CD57+ effector memory cells from about 15% of the 12 patients also underwent sequencing. In the case of this clonotype: Its specificity is not known.

Researchers used genomic DNA as the template to profile TCR beta VDJ and CDR3. TCRdb re-called the reads with MiXCR, one entry per CDR3 protein. The data hold about 20,000 distinct CDR3 sequences, with about 40% observed a single time. This clonotype originated in a human donor with aplastic anemia. This chain uses TRBV11-2 with TRBJ1-2; 8 nucleotides line up with TRBD1. Material for sequencing was CD8+CD57+ T cells sorted from PBMCs. Stated subset: bead-enriched CD8+CD57+ effector memory T cells from SAA patients. The CDR3 protein is CASSTMGQEYGYTF. The CDR3 DNA reads as TGTGCCAGCAGCACTATGGGACAGGAATATGGCTACACCTTC.